Sequencing of this T cell receptor beta chain was carried out in a study of blood T cell repertoires in COVID-19. Patients from Seattle were sampled longitudinally, starting during active infection. The protocol was immunoSEQ multiplex PCR, while the TCRdb copy is restricted to in-frame clones and leaves out a portion. The sample has tens of thousands of clones, 85% to 90% seen once. Sequencing was done on a sample of peripheral blood. This receptor was obtained from a woman aged 60 to 75 with COVID-19, enrolled during active disease.

The CDR3 DNA sequence: TGTGCCAGCAGTCCCCACAGGGTCCACGAGCAGTACTTC. Its translation is CASSPHRVHEQYF. This chain links TRBV12-3 or TRBV12-4 with TRBJ2-7; weak D call: TRBD1 (6 bases). V was cut by 5 bases and J by 5 bases, with 13 bases left in between. This CDR3 region has 13 residues.